This paragraph covers one TCR beta chain sequence. The sample belongs to a study of OX40 agonist ivuxolimab in advanced cancers. As for the study in general: Patients were given ivuxolimab, an antibody that agonizes OX40 (CD134). Three dose-escalation patients had partial responses: one with hepatocellular carcinoma and two with cutaneous melanoma. Age averaged around 59 years (range roughly 23 to 79), and around 87% were male.

The method was immunoSEQ multiplex PCR; TCRdb's version includes in-frame clones alone and lacks a portion of them. The sample records tens of thousands of clones, 80% to 95% being singletons. The CDR3 spans 14 residues. CDR1 and CDR2 (germline): SGHNT, YYREEE (reference sequence). The V gene end was trimmed by 0 bases and the J gene end by 0 bases; junction bases not matched to a gene: 0. Sequencing was performed on CD4+ or CD8+ T cells sorted from blood, taken in a trial of the OX40 agonist ivuxolimab. The chain uses TRBV5-4 and TRBJ2-7; the match to TRBD1 covers 7 bases. The clonotype was recovered from an adult with an advanced solid tumor such as melanoma, head and neck, liver or kidney cancer. CDR3 in amino acids: CASSLGDSSYEQYF. CDR3 in DNA: TGTGCCAGCAGCTTGGGGGACAGCTCCTACGAGCAGTACTTC.